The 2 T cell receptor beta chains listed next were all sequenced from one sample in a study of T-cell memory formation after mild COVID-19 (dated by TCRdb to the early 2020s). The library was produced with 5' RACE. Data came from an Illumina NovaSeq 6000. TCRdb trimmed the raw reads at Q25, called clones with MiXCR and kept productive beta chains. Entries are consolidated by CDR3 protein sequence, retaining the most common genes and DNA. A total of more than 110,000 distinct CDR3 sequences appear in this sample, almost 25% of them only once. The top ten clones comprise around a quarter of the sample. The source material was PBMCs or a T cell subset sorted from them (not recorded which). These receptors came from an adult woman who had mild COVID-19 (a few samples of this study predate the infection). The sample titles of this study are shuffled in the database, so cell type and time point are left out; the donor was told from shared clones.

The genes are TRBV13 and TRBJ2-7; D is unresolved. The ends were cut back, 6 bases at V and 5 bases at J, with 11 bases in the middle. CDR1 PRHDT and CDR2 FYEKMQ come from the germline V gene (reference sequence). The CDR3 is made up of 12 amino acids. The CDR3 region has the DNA TGTGCCAGCAGTCTAAACCTGGACGAGCAGTACTTC. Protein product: CASSLNLDEQYF.

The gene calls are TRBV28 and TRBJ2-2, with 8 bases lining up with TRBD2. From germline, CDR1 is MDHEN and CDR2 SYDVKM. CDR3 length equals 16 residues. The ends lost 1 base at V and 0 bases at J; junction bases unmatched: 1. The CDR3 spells CASSLYGGANTGELFF. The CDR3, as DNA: TGTGCCAGCAGTTTATACGGGGGGGCGAACACCGGGGAGCTGTTTTTT.